This T cell receptor (beta chain) was captured in a study of blood T cell repertoires in COVID-19. Methods used by the authors: Reference gene primer amplification gave estimated nucleated cell counts. Sequencing used immunoSEQ multiplex PCR; TCRdb keeps in-frame clones, though not all of them. V and J calls and clone size follow that table, whereas D and trimming were derived from the DNA. The table shows about 200,000 clones, with about 90% occurring only once. The CDR3 spans 11 residues. The V gene's germline CDR1 is DFQATT and CDR2 SNEGSKA (reference sequence). V shed 3 bases and J shed 7 bases, with 10 bases lying between them.

The chain combines TRBV20-1 with TRBJ2-7; D is unclear. The source of this sequence is a woman in her forties or fifties with acute or convalescent COVID-19. The sequenced sample consisted of peripheral blood. As DNA, the CDR3 is TGCAGTGCTAGCCCCCTTTCTGAGCAGTACTTC. Translation gives CSASPLSEQYF.